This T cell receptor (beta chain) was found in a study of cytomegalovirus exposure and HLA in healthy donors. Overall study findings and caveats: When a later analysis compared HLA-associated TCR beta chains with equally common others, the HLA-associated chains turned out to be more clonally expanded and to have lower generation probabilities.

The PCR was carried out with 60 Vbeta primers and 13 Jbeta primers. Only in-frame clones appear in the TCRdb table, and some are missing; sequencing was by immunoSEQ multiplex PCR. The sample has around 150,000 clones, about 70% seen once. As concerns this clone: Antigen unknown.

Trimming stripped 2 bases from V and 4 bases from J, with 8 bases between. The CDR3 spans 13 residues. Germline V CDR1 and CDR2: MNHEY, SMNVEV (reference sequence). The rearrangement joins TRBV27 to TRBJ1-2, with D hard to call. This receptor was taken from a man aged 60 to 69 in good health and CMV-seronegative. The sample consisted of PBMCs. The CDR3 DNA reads TGTGCCAGCAGTTTAAGGCGAGGCTATGGCTACACCTTC. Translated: CASSLRRGYGYTF.